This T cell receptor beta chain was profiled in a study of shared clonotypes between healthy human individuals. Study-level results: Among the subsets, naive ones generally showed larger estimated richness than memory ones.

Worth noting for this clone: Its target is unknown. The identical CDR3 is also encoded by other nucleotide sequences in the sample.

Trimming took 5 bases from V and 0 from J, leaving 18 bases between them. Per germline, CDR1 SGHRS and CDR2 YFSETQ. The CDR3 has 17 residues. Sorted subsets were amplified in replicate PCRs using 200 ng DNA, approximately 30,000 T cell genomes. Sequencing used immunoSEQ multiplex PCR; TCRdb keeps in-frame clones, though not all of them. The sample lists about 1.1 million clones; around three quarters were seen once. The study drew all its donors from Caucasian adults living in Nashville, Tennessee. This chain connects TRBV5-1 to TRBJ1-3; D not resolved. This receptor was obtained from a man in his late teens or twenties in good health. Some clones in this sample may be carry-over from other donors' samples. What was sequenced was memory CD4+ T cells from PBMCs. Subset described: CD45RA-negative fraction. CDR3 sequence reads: CASSPQGPSSSGNTIYF. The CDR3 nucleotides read TGCGCCAGCAGTCCCCAAGGGCCGTCGAGCTCTGGAAACACCATATATTTT. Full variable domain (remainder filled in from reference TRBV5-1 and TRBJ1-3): KAGVTQTPRYLIKTRGQQVTLSCSPISGHRSVSWYQQTPGQGLQFLFEYFSETQRNKGNFPGRFSGRQFSNSRSEMNVSTLELGDSALYLCASSPQGPSSSGNTIYFGEGSWLTVV.